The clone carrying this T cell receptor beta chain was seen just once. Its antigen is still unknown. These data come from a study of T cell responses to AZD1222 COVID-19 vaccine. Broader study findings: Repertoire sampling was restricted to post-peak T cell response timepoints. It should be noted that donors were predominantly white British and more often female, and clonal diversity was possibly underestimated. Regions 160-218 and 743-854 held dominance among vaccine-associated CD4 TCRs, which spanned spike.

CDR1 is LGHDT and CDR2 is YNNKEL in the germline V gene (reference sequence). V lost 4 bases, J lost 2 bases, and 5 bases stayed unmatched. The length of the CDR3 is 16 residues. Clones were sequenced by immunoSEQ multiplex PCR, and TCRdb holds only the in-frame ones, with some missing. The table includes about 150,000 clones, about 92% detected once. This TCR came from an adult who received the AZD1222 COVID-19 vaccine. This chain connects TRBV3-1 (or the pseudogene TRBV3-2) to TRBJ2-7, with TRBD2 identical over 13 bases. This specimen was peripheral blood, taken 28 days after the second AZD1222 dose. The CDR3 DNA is TGTGCCAGCAGCCCTGTGGGACTAGCGGGACCCTACGAGCAGTACTTC. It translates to CASSPVGLAGPYEQYF.